This T cell receptor (beta chain) stems from a study of shared clonotypes between healthy human individuals. Assay used: immunoSEQ multiplex PCR; TCRdb lists only in-frame clones, some missing. The repertoire consists of around 2.5 million clones, with 93% occurring once and the leading ten covering roughly 0.36%. Study-wide results and caveats: Researchers found naive subsets generally carried larger estimated richness than memory subsets.

Germline CDR1 SGHRS, CDR2 YFSETQ. V gave up 2 bases and J gave up 5 bases, with 7 bases separating them. The CDR3 is 12 residues long. As regards this clone: The antigen is undetermined.

The sample consisted of naive CD4+ T cells from PBMCs. Subset noted: CD45RA+ positively selected. V and J are TRBV5-1 and TRBJ2-5; D remains unclear. The receptor's source is a man in his late teens or twenties in good health. Some clones in this sample may be carry-over from other donors' samples. CDR3 residues: CASSFGLETQYF. CDR3 nucleotide sequence: TGCGCCAGCAGCTTTGGCTTGGAGACCCAGTACTTC.